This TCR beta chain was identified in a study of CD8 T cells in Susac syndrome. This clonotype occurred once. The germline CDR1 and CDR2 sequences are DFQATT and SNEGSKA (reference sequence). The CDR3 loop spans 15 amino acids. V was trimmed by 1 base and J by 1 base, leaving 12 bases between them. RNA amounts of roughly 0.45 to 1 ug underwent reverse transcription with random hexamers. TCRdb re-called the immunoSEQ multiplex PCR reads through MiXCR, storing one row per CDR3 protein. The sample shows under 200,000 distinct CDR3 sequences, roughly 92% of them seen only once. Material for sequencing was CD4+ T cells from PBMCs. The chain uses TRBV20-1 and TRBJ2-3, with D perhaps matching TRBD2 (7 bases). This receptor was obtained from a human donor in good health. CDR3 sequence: CSARGGGGRTDTQYF. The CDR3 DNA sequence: TGCAGTGCTAGAGGGGGAGGGGGACGCACAGATACGCAGTATTTT.